A selection of T cell receptor beta chains follows, all from one sample in a study of human T cells and chemical hapten exposure. TCRdb fed the RACE reads into MiXCR, producing one record per CDR3 protein. In the table there are about 120,000 distinct CDR3 sequences, roughly an eighth of which are singletons. The material was whole blood, obtained in connection with sensitization to the hapten diphenylcyclopropenone (DPC). The receptors stem from a man aged 18 to 35 with alopecia areata. Some clones in this sample may be carry-over from other donors' samples. Each CDR3 is given with its conserved first and last residue. Each record gives: J gene, D gene, clone size, V gene, CDR3 DNA, CDR3 protein. D genes are given only for firm matches. Rows give clone size only sometimes, using once, few, many, or a class for an expanded clone.

TRBJ2-3	TRBD1	few	TRBV5-1	TGCGCCAGCAGCTTGACAGGGGGACCCACATATACGCAGTATTTT	CASSLTGGPTYTQYF
TRBJ2-3	NA	NA	TRBV18	TGTGCCAGCTCCCTTTCGAGGGGATCAGATACGCAGTATTTT	CASSLSRGSDTQYF
TRBJ1-6	TRBD1	few	TRBV9	TGTGCCAGCAGCCCGCGTCGGGACAGTCATTCACCCCTCCACTTT	CASSPRRDSHSPLHF
TRBJ2-3	NA	NA	TRBV6-5	TGTGCCAGCAGTTACTCGAGCAGCACAGATACGCAGTATTTT	CASSYSSSTDTQYF
TRBJ2-7	TRBD1	NA	TRBV29-1	TGCAGCGTAGACCGGACAGGGGAGATTTCCTACGAGCAGTACTTC	CSVDRTGEISYEQYF
TRBJ2-1	NA	NA	TRBV29-1	TGCAGCGTTCAACCCCCGGGGGTGACCTACAATGAGCAGTTCTTC	CSVQPPGVTYNEQFF
TRBJ1-1	NA	NA	TRBV4-3	TGCGCCAGCAGCCAAGACAGCCACAACCCCACTGAAGCTTTCTTT	CASSQDSHNPTEAFF
TRBJ1-5	TRBD1	few	TRBV18	TGTGCCAGCTCACGGCAGGGACAGATTAGCAATCAGCCCCAGCATTTT	CASSRQGQISNQPQHF
TRBJ2-2	TRBD2	NA	TRBV5-1	TGCGCCAGCAGCTTGGCAGCGCAGGGACTAGCTGCCGGGGAGCTGTTTTTT	CASSLAAQGLAAGELFF
TRBJ2-1	NA	few	TRBV6-5	TGTGCCAGCAGTTACGGGGCAGGGGAGCAGTTCTTC	CASSYGAGEQFF
TRBJ2-4	NA	few	TRBV29-1	TGCAGCGTTGAGTTTACAGACCTAGCCAAAAACATTCAGTACTTC	CSVEFTDLAKNIQYF
TRBJ2-2	NA	few	TRBV6-6	TGTGCCAGCATAGGTCAGTCGAACACCGGGGAGCTGTTTTTT	CASIGQSNTGELFF
TRBJ2-3	TRBD1	few	TRBV7-9	TGTGCCAGCAGTTCTTGGACAGGGGAAAGCACAGATACGCAGTATTTT	CASSSWTGESTDTQYF
TRBJ2-3	NA	NA	TRBV11-2	TGTGCCAGCAGCTTAGAGGAGGTTATCAGCACAGATACGCAGTATTTT	CASSLEEVISTDTQYF
TRBJ2-1	NA	NA	TRBV20-1	TGCAGTGCCAGTATGTGGGGCAATGAGCAGTTCTTC	CSASMWGNEQFF
TRBJ2-5	TRBD1	few	TRBV7-2	TGTGCCAGCAGCTTAGGACGAAGGCAGGGGGAAGAGACCCAGTACTTC	CASSLGRRQGEETQYF
TRBJ2-5	TRBD1	many	TRBV3-1	TGTGCCAGCAGCCACATGCCGGGACAGCAAGAGACCCAGTACTTC	CASSHMPGQQETQYF
TRBJ2-7	NA	NA	TRBV11-2	TGTGCCAGCAGGCCCACGGGGGCCTTGAAATCCTACGAGCAGTACTTC	CASRPTGALKSYEQYF
TRBJ2-3	TRBD2	few	TRBV19	TGTGCCAGTAGTCTTTGGACTAGCGGGGTGCTGGATACGCAGTATTTT	CASSLWTSGVLDTQYF
TRBJ1-5	NA	few	TRBV24-1	TGTGCCACCAGTGGCGGCAACAATCAGCCCCAGCATTTT	CATSGGNNQPQHF
TRBJ2-2	NA	few	TRBV4-3	TGCGCCAGCAGCCACTATGGACAGGGAGGGACCGGGGAGCTGTTTTTT	CASSHYGQGGTGELFF
TRBJ2-5	NA	NA	TRBV12-3/TRBV12-4	TGTGCCAGCAGCCGGGCTGGAAGGGAGACCCAGTACTTC	CASSRAGRETQYF
TRBJ1-6	NA	NA	TRBV27	TGTGCCAGCAGTTTCTACAGGTATAATTCACCCCTCCACTTT	CASSFYRYNSPLHF
TRBJ1-2	NA	NA	TRBV4-3	TGCGCCAGCAGCCAAGCGGCCGTCTATGGCTACACCTTC	CASSQAAVYGYTF
TRBJ2-1	NA	NA	TRBV28	TGTGCCAGCAGTTCGTGGGATGAGCAGTTCTTC	CASSSWDEQFF
TRBJ1-5	NA	many	TRBV5-1	TGCGCCAGCAGCTTAGTAAGCACTTATCAGCCCCAGCATTTT	CASSLVSTYQPQHF
TRBJ2-3	TRBD2	many	TRBV7-8	TGTGCCAGCAGCTTGCTAGCGGGGGGCCGGGTCACAGATACGCAGTATTTT	CASSLLAGGRVTDTQYF
TRBJ1-5	NA	NA	TRBV4-2	TGTGCCAGCAGCCAAGAAGGGGGGGGTCTGGGTCAGCCCCAGCATTTT	CASSQEGGGLGQPQHF
TRBJ2-3	TRBD2	NA	TRBV20-1	TGCAGGGTTAGCGGGGGCACAGATACGCAGTATTTT	CRVSGGTDTQYF
TRBJ2-5	NA	few	TRBV20-1	TGCAGTGCTAGAGCCCGGCTCGGGGCCCAAGAGACCCAGTACTTC	CSARARLGAQETQYF
TRBJ2-1	NA	NA	TRBV28	TGTGCCAGCAGGGGCCTGGGGGTCGCAAGCTCCTACAATGAGCAGTTCTTC	CASRGLGVASSYNEQFF
TRBJ1-4	NA	few	TRBV7-2	TGTGCCAGCAGCTTAGGACAGTCACGGAATGAAAAACTGTTTTTT	CASSLGQSRNEKLFF
TRBJ2-1	NA	NA	TRBV6-2/TRBV6-3	TGTGCCAGCAGTTACGCGTCTGCCCAGCAGTTCTTC	CASSYASAQQFF
TRBJ1-4	NA	NA	TRBV19	TGTGCCAGTAGTAAACTGAAGGTGGCGGACAATGAAAAACTGTTTTTT	CASSKLKVADNEKLFF
TRBJ2-2	NA	NA	TRBV12-3/TRBV12-4	TGTGCCAGCAGTTCCTTCACGGACACCGGGGAGCTGTTTTTT	CASSSFTDTGELFF
TRBJ2-1	NA	few	TRBV28	TGTGCCAGCAGTTTATTCGCGGGACAGTCCAATGAGCAGTTCTTC	CASSLFAGQSNEQFF
TRBJ2-7	NA	NA	TRBV7-2	TGTGCCAGCAGCTTAGTCGCGGGGAACGAGCAGTACTTC	CASSLVAGNEQYF
TRBJ1-2	NA	NA	TRBV28	TGTGCCAGCAGTTTATGGGGGAAACACTATGGCTACACCTTC	CASSLWGKHYGYTF
TRBJ1-6	NA	few	TRBV3-1	TGTGCCAGCAGCCAAGCCACACCAGGCGGACTCAATTCACCCCTCCACTTT	CASSQATPGGLNSPLHF
TRBJ2-7	NA	NA	TRBV7-2	TGTGCCAGCAGCTTAGCGGAGGCCTACGAGCAGTACTTC	CASSLAEAYEQYF
TRBJ2-3	NA	NA	TRBV7-2	TGTGCCAGCAGCTCGGGCCGGGACGGCACAGATACGCAGTATTTT	CASSSGRDGTDTQYF
TRBJ2-2	TRBD1	few	TRBV4-1	TGCGCCAGCAGCCTAGTTTGGGACAGGGGAGCCGGGGAGCTGTTTTTT	CASSLVWDRGAGELFF
TRBJ1-5	NA	many	TRBV5-6	TGTGCCAGCAGCCTTACGACCGGGACCGCAAGCAATCAGCCCCAGCATTTT	CASSLTTGTASNQPQHF
TRBJ1-2	NA	NA	TRBV4-3	TGCGCCAGCAGCCAAGTCAGGCGGCAGACCTATGGCTACACCTTC	CASSQVRRQTYGYTF
TRBJ2-2	NA	NA	TRBV11-2	TGTGCCAGCAGCCCCACCCTGGGAACCGGGGAGCTGTTTTTT	CASSPTLGTGELFF
TRBJ1-1	TRBD1	many	TRBV20-1	TGCAGTGCTAGAGGGACAGGGAGAGAAGCTTTCTTT	CSARGTGREAFF
TRBJ2-2	NA	few	TRBV3-1	TGTGCCAGCAGCCTAGGACGGGTTTCCCGGGAGCTGTTTTTT	CASSLGRVSRELFF
TRBJ1-2	NA	few	TRBV7-3	TGTGCCAGCAGCTTAAACGGGGGTACCGCTAACTATGGCTACACCTTC	CASSLNGGTANYGYTF
TRBJ2-7	TRBD1	NA	TRBV4-3	TGCGCCAGCAGCCTGCCGGGACAGGGGGCGCGGGTGCAGTACTTC	CASSLPGQGARVQYF
TRBJ2-7	TRBD1	few	TRBV19	TGTGCCAGTACCATTTCCGAGACAGGGGCCTACGAGCAGTACTTC	CASTISETGAYEQYF